Listed below are T cell receptor beta chains from one sample, sequenced in a study of T cell responses to AZD1222 COVID-19 vaccine. Clones were sequenced by immunoSEQ multiplex PCR, and TCRdb holds only the in-frame ones, with some missing. This sample has tens of thousands of clones, with 86% found just once. The starting material was peripheral blood, obtained on day 0 of AZD1222 vaccination. The receptors shown here come from an adult in good health. Each CDR3 is given with its conserved first and last residue. D genes are given only for firm matches. Rows give clone size only sometimes, using once, few, many, or a class for an expanded clone.

TRBV9	TRBD1	TRBJ1-6	.	TGTGCCAGCAGCGTAGGCGGGGGGACAGGGTTTCGATCACCCCTCCACTTT	CASSVGGGTGFRSPLHF
TRBV18	.	TRBJ2-1	.	TGTGCCAGCTCACCGGGGACTGGTGGGAATGAGCAGTTCTTC	CASSPGTGGNEQFF
TRBV25-1	.	TRBJ2-5	.	TGTGCCAGCAGTGAATATGTTACAGGCTACCAAGAGACCCAGTACTTC	CASSEYVTGYQETQYF
TRBV10-3	TRBD1	TRBJ2-7	.	TGTGCCATCAGTGAGTCCAGGACAGGGGCTGGTGAGCAGTACTTC	CAISESRTGAGEQYF
TRBV11-2	.	TRBJ1-2	.	TGTGCCAGCAGCGACAGACGACGATATGGCTACACCTTC	CASSDRRRYGYTF
TRBV7-9	TRBD1	TRBJ1-6	once	TGTGCCAGCAGCCTCCGGGACAGGGGTAATTCACCCCTCCACTTT	CASSLRDRGNSPLHF
TRBV25-1	.	TRBJ2-1	.	TGTGCCAGCAGCGACTACAATGAGCAGTTCTTC	CASSDYNEQFF
TRBV4-2	.	TRBJ1-1	once	TGTGCCAGCAGCCGAAACGACGGGGGTTTGACTGAAGCTTTCTTT	CASSRNDGGLTEAFF
TRBV5-1	TRBD1	TRBJ2-7	.	TGCGCCAGCAGCTCCTCAGGGGGCTCCTACGAGCAGTACTTC	CASSSSGGSYEQYF
TRBV5-1	.	TRBJ2-1	.	TGCGCCAGCAGCTCGACAGGCTACAATGAGCAGTTCTTC	CASSSTGYNEQFF
TRBV27	.	TRBJ1-2	.	TGTGCCAGCAGAAACACAGGGATCGGTGGCTACACCTTC	CASRNTGIGGYTF
TRBV18	TRBD1	TRBJ1-5	.	TGTGCCAGCTCACCGGGACAGGGGATCACCGATGGGGGTCAGCCCCAGCATTTT	CASSPGQGITDGGQPQHF
TRBV25-1	.	TRBJ1-3	.	TGTGCCAGCAGTGCGGGAGGGTCTGGAAACACCATATATTTT	CASSAGGSGNTIYF
TRBV29-1	.	TRBJ2-3	.	TGCAGCGTTGGGTTCGATACGCAGTATTTT	CSVGFDTQYF
TRBV4-3	.	TRBJ2-1	.	TGCGCCAGCAGCCAAGATTACTGGCAGCACTACAATGAGCAGTTCTTC	CASSQDYWQHYNEQFF
TRBV6-5	TRBD1	TRBJ2-7	.	TGTGCCAGCGGGACAGGGCCTACCTACGAGCAGTACTTC	CASGTGPTYEQYF
TRBV30	.	TRBJ1-5	.	TGTGCCTGGAGTGGGCCATGGGGTTTGAGGGGTGATCAGCCCCAGCATTTT	CAWSGPWGLRGDQPQHF
TRBV5-1	.	TRBJ1-5	.	TGCGCCAGCAGCTTGGCCTGGGATCAGCCCCAGCATTTT	CASSLAWDQPQHF